This T cell receptor (beta chain) derives from a study of OX40 agonist ivuxolimab in advanced cancers. Study-level information: With a range of roughly 20 to 80, age averaged roughly 60 years, and 75% to 90% were male. The study, taken as a whole, reports: Patients with a partial response at 0.1-3.0 mg/kg had among the lowest clonal expansion. Clones of CD4+ and CD8+ blood T cells grew by week 6 at doses of 0.1 to 3.0 mg/kg.

Only in-frame clones appear in the TCRdb table, and some are missing; sequencing was by immunoSEQ multiplex PCR. Found here are roughly 65,000 clones, roughly 80% of them singletons; the top ten hold about 11%. Worth noting for this clone: As yet, its antigen is unknown.

Deletions cut 5 bases from V and 2 bases from J, with 12 bases between. The CDR3 totals 14 residues. Per the germline V gene, CDR1 is SEHNR and CDR2 is FQNEAQ (reference sequence). The input for sequencing was CD4+ or CD8+ T cells sorted from blood, taken in a trial of the OX40 agonist ivuxolimab. The chain recombines TRBV7-9 with TRBJ2-5; weak D call: TRBD2 (5 bases). The TCR originated in an adult with an advanced solid tumor such as melanoma, head and neck, liver or kidney cancer. The DNA for the CDR3 is TGTGCCAGCAGCGTATCGACGGGACAAGAGACCCAGTACTTC. Residues: CASSVSTGQETQYF.